This T cell receptor beta chain is drawn from a study of cytomegalovirus exposure and HLA in healthy donors. General observations from the study: Associated with cytomegalovirus, according to the listing, were some 150 TCR beta chains.

Remarks on this clone: Its antigen is unknown.

CDR1 is LGHNA and CDR2 is YSLEER in the germline V gene. V lost 1 base and J lost 4, with 7 bases in between. The CDR3 extends over 13 amino acids. The primer mix had 60 Vbeta and 13 Jbeta primers. TCRdb's copy holds only in-frame clones and misses some; the assay was immunoSEQ multiplex PCR. This table holds some 140,000 clones, around 74% found once. The sequenced sample consisted of PBMCs. This chain connects TRBV4-3 to TRBJ1-2; D unresolved. The clonotype was recovered from a young man in good health and CMV-seronegative. The CDR3 is CASSQGEIYGYTF. For the CDR3, the DNA is TGCGCCAGCAGCCAAGGAGAAATCTATGGCTACACCTTC.